This TCR beta chain was sequenced in a study of identical twins. This clonotype was recorded many times. There are 14 residues in the CDR3. V lost 2 bases to trimming and J lost 7 bases, with 15 bases between them. TCRdb reprocessed the 5' RACE reads via MiXCR and lists one record per CDR3 protein. The sample records roughly 700,000 distinct CDR3 sequences, roughly 8% being singletons. These same records also appear under a second study, on yellow fever vaccine responses in identical twins. In that study: Twins reportedly mounted vaccine T cell responses that seemed partly convergent, partly personalized.

The clonotype comes from a woman between 18 and 30 years old in good health. The specimen was PBMCs. The chain recombines TRBV12-3 or TRBV12-4 with TRBJ2-7; a weak D match, TRBD2 (6 bases). CDR3 DNA sequence: TGTGCCAGCAGTTTAACGCACGGAGGGCAGGAGCAGTACTTC. This translates into CASSLTHGGQEQYF.